These 8 T cell receptor beta chains were all obtained from the same sample, sequenced in a study of vaccination effects on CD4 cells after COVID-19 (dated by TCRdb to between 2021 and 2022). The antigens these receptors bind are not known. After approximately eleven days of culture, CD4+ T cells were isolated with the EasySep CD4+ T cell isolation kit. Library creation used the immunoSEQ multiplex PCR assay. TCRdb provides this immuneACCESS table in a form limited to in-frame rearrangements. Some clones are lacking; in checked studies, under half of them reflect an unresolved V gene, and why the rest are absent is not known. The sample contains 31,000 or so clones, roughly 70% of them found a single time. The ten largest make up about 4% of the sample. Sequencing used CD4+ T cells from PBMCs cultured without peptide, obtained before COVID-19 vaccination. The origin of the receptors is a human donor who received a COVID-19 vaccine.

The CDR3 region is CAGRETVHYGYTF. CDR3 coding DNA: TGTGCCGGGCGGGAGACAGTACACTATGGCTACACCTTC. This chain links TRBV6-5 with TRBJ1-2, with D maybe TRBD1 (5 bases). The CDR3 contains 13 residues. V lost 11 bases, J lost 3 bases, and 16 bases lay in between. Germline CDR1 is MNHEY and CDR2 is SVGAGI.

The chain employs TRBV27 and TRBJ2-5, with TRBD2 as a possible D gene (6 bases). The germline V and J ends were trimmed by 5 bases and 4 bases, with 29 bases remaining between them. This CDR3 is built from 19 residues. CDR1 and CDR2 (germline): MNHEY, SMNVEV (reference sequence). The chain's CDR3 is CASSPRAPLARSPPETQYF. The CDR3 DNA sequence: TGTGCCAGCAGTCCCCGAGCGCCCCTAGCGAGAAGCCCGCCAGAGACCCAGTACTTC.

The chain joins TRBV6-4 to TRBJ2-2; a possible D gene is TRBD1 (6 bases). Trimming removed 0 bases from V and 4 bases from J, with 9 bases in between. Per germline, CDR1 MRHNA and CDR2 SNTAGT. There are 15 residues in the CDR3. The CDR3 reads CASSDSIGGTGELFF. CDR3 bases: TGTGCCAGCAGTGACTCGATAGGGGGCACCGGGGAGCTGTTTTTT.

This chain uses TRBV5-8 with TRBJ2-5; D not certain. Trimming took 4 bases from V and 0 from J, leaving 7 bases between them. The germline CDR1 and CDR2 sequences are SGHTS and YDEGEE. This CDR3 is built from 13 residues. CDR3 DNA: TGTGCCAGCAGCGACCGGGACCAAGAGACCCAGTACTTC. Translation: CASSDRDQETQYF.

This clone was detected only a few times. This chain joins TRBV5-1 and TRBJ1-2; 8 bases map to TRBD1. The germline gives CDR1 SGHRS, CDR2 YFSETQ. There are 13 residues in the CDR3. V shed 3 bases and J 6 bases; nucleotides not matched to a gene: 4. The CDR3 sequence: CASSSGQENGYTF. In DNA, the CDR3 is TGCGCCAGCAGCTCGGGACAGGAAAATGGCTACACCTTC.

The rearrangement joins TRBV28 to TRBJ1-4, with TRBD1 as a possible D gene (5 bases). This CDR3 is built from 15 residues. Deletions cut 6 bases from V and 3 bases from J, with 14 bases between. Germline values: CDR1 MDHEN, CDR2 SYDVKM. CDR3: CASSLSTASNEKLFF. The CDR3 DNA reads as TGTGCCAGCAGCCTCTCGACAGCGTCTAATGAAAAACTGTTTTTT. The full variable domain, rest sourced from reference TRBV28 and TRBJ1-4, is DVKVTQSSRYLVKRTGEKVFLECVQDMDHENMFWYRQDPGLGLRLIYFSYDVKMKEKGDIPEGYSVSREKKERFSLILESASTNQTSMYLCASSLSTASNEKLFFGSGTQLSVL.

This chain links TRBV29-1 with TRBJ1-1; no definite D call. CDR3 length: 13 residues. Trimming took 2 bases from V and 1 from J, leaving 8 bases between them. Per the germline V gene, CDR1 is SQVTM and CDR2 is ANQGSEA. CDR3 nucleotide sequence: TGCAGCGTTGAAAAAATGGGGAACACTGAAGCTTTCTTT. It yields the protein CSVEKMGNTEAFF.

Only a few counts were recorded for this clone. V gene TRBV4-1 combines with J gene TRBJ2-7; maybe TRBD1 (5 bases). Germline V CDR1 and CDR2: MGHRA, YSYEKL. V lost 0 bases to trimming and J lost 5 bases, with 23 bases between them. The CDR3 length is 18 residues. The DNA for the CDR3 is TGCGCCAGCAGCCAAGAATGGCGACAGTCCCGAGCCCCCCACGAGCAGTACTTC. Translation: CASSQEWRQSRAPHEQYF.